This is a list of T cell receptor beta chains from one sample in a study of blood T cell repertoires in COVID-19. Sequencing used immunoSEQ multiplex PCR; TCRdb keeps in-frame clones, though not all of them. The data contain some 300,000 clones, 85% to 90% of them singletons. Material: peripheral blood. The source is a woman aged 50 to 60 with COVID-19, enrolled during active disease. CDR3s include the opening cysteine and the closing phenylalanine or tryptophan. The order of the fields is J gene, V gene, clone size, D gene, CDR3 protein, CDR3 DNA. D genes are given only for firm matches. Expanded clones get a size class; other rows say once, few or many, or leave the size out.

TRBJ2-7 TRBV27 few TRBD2 CASSSPGLAGDEQYF TGTGCCAGCAGTTCACCAGGACTAGCGGGAGATGAGCAGTACTTC
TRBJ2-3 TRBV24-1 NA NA CATSDSTPTRANTQYF TGTGCCACCAGTGATAGCACACCCACGAGGGCAAATACGCAGTATTTT
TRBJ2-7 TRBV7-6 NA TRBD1 CASSLEDLGTGFYEQYF TGTGCCAGCAGCTTAGAGGATCTGGGGACAGGGTTTTACGAGCAGTACTTC
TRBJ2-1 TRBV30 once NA CAWSFPRNEQFF TGTGCCTGGAGTTTTCCTCGCAATGAGCAGTTCTTC
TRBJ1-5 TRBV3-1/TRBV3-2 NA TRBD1 CASSPTPGTGGNQPQHF TGTGCCAGCAGCCCTACACCCGGGACAGGGGGCAATCAGCCCCAGCATTTT
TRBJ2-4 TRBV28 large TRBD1 CASSTDRGKYIQYF TGTGCCAGCAGTACGGACAGGGGGAAGTACATTCAGTACTTC
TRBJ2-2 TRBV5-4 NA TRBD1 CASSWGQRRNTGELFF TGTGCCAGCAGCTGGGGACAGCGAAGGAACACCGGGGAGCTGTTTTTT
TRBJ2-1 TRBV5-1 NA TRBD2 CASSLAGAGAYNEQFF TGCGCCAGCAGCTTGGCCGGAGCGGGAGCTTACAATGAGCAGTTCTTC
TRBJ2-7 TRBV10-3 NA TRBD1 CAIKRTGSSYEQYF TGTGCCATCAAGAGGACAGGGAGCTCCTACGAGCAGTACTTC
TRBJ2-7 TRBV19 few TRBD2 CASSPAGAPTYEQYF TGTGCCAGTAGTCCAGCGGGAGCCCCCACCTACGAGCAGTACTTC
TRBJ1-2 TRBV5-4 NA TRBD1 CASSLTQGVQGYTF TGTGCCAGCAGCTTGACGCAGGGGGTACAGGGCTACACCTTC
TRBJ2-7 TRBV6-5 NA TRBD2 CASRKASGSYEQYF TGTGCCAGCAGAAAGGCTAGCGGGAGCTACGAGCAGTACTTC
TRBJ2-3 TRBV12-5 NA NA CASGLYPSSDTQYF TGTGCTAGTGGTTTGTACCCTAGCTCAGATACGCAGTATTTT
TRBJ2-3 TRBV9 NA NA CASSVVDGGPKADTQYF TGTGCCAGCAGCGTAGTGGACGGGGGGCCAAAGGCAGATACGCAGTATTTT
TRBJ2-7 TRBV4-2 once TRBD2 CASGLAGTDSYEQYF TGTGCCAGCGGACTAGCGGGAACGGACTCCTACGAGCAGTACTTC
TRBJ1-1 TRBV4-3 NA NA CASSLEGQLNTEAFF TGCGCCAGCAGCCTTGAAGGACAGCTGAACACTGAAGCTTTCTTT
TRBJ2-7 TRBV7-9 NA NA CASSFSSVYEQYF TGTGCCAGCAGCTTCTCCTCCGTATACGAGCAGTACTTC
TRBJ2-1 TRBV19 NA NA CASRVDSSYEQFF TGTGCCAGTAGGGTAGACAGCAGCTATGAGCAGTTCTTC